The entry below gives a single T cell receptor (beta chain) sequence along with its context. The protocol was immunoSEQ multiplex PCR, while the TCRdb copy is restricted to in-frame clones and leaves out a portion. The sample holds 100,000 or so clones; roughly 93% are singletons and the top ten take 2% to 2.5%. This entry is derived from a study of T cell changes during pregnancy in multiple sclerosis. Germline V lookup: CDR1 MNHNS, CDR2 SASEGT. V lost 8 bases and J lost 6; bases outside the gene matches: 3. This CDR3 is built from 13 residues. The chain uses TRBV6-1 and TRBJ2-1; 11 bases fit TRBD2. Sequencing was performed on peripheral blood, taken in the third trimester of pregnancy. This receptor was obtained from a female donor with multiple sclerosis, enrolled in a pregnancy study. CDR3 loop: CASRTSGFNEQFF. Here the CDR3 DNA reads TGTGCCAGCCGGACTAGCGGGTTCAATGAGCAGTTCTTC.